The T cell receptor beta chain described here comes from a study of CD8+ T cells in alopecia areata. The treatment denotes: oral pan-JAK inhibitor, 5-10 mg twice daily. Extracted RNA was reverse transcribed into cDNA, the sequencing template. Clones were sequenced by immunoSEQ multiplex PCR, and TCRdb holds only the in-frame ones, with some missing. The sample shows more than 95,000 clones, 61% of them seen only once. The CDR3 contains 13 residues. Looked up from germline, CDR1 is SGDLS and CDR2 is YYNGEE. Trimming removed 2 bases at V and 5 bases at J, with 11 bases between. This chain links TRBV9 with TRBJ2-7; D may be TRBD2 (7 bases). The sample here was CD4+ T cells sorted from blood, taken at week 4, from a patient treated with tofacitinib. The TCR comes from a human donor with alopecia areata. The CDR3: CASSVAGADEQYF. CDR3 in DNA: TGTGCCAGCAGCGTGGCGGGGGCGGACGAGCAGTACTTC.